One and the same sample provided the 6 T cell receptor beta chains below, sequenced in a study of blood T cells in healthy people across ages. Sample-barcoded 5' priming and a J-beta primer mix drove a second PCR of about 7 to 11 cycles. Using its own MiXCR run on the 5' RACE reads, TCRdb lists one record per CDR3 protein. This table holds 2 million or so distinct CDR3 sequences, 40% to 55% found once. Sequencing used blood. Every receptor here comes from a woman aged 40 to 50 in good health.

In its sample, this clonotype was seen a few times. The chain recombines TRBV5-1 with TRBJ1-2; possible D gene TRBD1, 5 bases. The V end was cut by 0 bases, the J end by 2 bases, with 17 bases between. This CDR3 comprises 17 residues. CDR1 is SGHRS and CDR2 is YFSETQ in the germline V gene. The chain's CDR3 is CASSLDGGARGNYGYTF. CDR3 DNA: TGCGCCAGCAGCTTGGATGGAGGGGCGCGAGGGAACTATGGCTACACCTTC.

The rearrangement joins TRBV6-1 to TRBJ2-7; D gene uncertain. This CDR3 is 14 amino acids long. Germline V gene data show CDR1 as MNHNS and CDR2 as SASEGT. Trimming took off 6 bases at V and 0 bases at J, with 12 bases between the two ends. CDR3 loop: CASRLTRSSYEQYF. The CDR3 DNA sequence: TGTGCCAGCAGGCTGACAAGGAGCTCCTACGAGCAGTACTTC.

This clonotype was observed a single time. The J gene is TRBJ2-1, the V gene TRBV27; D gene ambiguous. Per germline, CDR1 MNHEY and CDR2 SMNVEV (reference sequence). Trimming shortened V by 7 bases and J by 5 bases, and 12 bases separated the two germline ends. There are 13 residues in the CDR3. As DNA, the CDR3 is TGTGCCAGCAAAGGACGGCCCAACAATGAGCAGTTCTTC. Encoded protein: CASKGRPNNEQFF.

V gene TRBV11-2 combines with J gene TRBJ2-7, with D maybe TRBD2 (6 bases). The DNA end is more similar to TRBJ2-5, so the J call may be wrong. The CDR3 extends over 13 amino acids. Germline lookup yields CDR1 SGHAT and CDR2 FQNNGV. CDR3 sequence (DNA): TGTGCCAGCAGCTTAGAGTATAGCGGGACCCAGTACTTC. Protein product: CASSLEYSGTQYF.

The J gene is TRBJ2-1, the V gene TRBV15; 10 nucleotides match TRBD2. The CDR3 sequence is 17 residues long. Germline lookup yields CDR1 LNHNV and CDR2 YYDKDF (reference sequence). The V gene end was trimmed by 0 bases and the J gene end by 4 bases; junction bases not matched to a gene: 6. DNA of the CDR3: TGTGCCACCAGCAGAGATAGGCATAGCGGGGGGTACAATGAGCAGTTCTTC. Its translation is CATSRDRHSGGYNEQFF.

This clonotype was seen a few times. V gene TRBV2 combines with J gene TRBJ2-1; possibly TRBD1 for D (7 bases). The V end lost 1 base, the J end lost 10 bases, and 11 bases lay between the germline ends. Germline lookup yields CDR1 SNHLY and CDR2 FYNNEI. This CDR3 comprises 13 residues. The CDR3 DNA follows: TGTGCCAGCAGTGAAGGGAGGGGGCAAGAGCAGTTCTTC. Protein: CASSEGRGQEQFF.